The subject of this entry is one T cell receptor (beta chain). This entry is derived from a study of OX40 agonist ivuxolimab in advanced cancers. The repertoire was sequenced with immunoSEQ multiplex PCR; TCRdb's copy has only in-frame clones and lacks some. This table has 87,000 or so clones, around 85% appearing once. The V and J ends lost 3 bases and 5 bases respectively, with 8 bases between them. Germline V gene sequence: CDR1 SGHDN, CDR2 FVKESK. The CDR3 covers 13 residues. The chain joins TRBV14 to TRBJ1-3; D is unclear. This TCR derives from an adult with an advanced solid tumor such as melanoma, head and neck, liver or kidney cancer. The sample consisted of CD4+ or CD8+ T cells sorted from blood, taken in a trial of the OX40 agonist ivuxolimab. CDR3: CASSQAYRNTIYF. The CDR3 DNA reads as TGTGCCAGCAGCCAGGCTTATAGAAACACCATATATTTT.